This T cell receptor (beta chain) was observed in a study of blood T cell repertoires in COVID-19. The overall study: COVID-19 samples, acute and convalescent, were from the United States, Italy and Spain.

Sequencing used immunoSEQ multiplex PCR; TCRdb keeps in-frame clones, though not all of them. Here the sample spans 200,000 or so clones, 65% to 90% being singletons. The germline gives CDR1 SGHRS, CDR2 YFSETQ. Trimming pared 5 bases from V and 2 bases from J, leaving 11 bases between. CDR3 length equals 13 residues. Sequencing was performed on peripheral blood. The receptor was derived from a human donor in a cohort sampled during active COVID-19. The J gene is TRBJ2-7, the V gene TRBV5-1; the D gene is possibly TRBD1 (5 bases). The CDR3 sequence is CASRFDSTYEQYF. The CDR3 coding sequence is TGCGCCAGCAGATTCGACAGCACCTACGAGCAGTACTTC.